This T cell receptor (beta chain) came from a study of blood T cell repertoires in COVID-19 (dated by TCRdb to about 2020). Some background on the complete study: The collaborator samples originated in the United States, Italy and Spain and spanned the acute and convalescent phases of COVID-19. The material from the prospective study consisted of cDNA or gDNA derived from T cells, B-cell-depleted T cells, or PBMCs. The dataset comprised deeply sampled blood TCRbeta repertoires from subjects exposed to, actively infected with, or recovered from COVID-19. The repertoires were made available in a free public database intended to serve as a resource for research on the immune response to SARS-CoV-2. Samples came from the ongoing ImmuneRACE study (first 160 participants) plus 1,254 subjects from 6 global collaborators. Sample metadata almost always included a de-identified subject ID, COVID-19 status, age in years and sex. Where HLA class I and class II types were available, the types were taken from metadata supplied by the sample provider, not from assay-based typing. What the research found in general, with its limitations: The amount of clinical and demographic metadata varied by source and participant and was provided uncurated.

The immunoSEQ Assay, a bias-controlled multiplex PCR, was used to amplify TCRbeta CDR3 regions from genomic DNA. The original pipeline was this. The number of nucleated cells in each sample was estimated by amplification of reference gene primers within the assay. To quantify the absolute abundance of each unique TCRbeta CDR3 rearrangement, sequence reads were collapsed and filtered. Productive Simpson clonality was computed per sample as the square root of Simpson's diversity index over productive rearrangements. Entries here come from immuneACCESS through TCRdb and include only in-frame sequences with V and J called. Some clones fail to appear in such tables; in the studies checked, an unresolved V gene covers under half of the shortfall, and the cause of the remainder is unknown. From that table come the V and J calls and clone size; the DNA was used to work out D and trimming. The sample table holds about 200,000 clones, of which 86% were seen once. About 6% of the sample comes from the top ten.

Enrolling through a virtual design, the prospective study's participants ranged in age from about 18 to 89 years and lived across roughly 24 United States geographic areas. Cohort assignment in the prospective study relied on participant-reported clinical history from a screening survey and a study questionnaire. In the prospective study, whole blood, serum and a nasopharyngeal or oropharyngeal swab were collected from each participant by mobile phlebotomists. Additional blood draws and questionnaires over an approximately two-month period could optionally be provided by prospective study participants. Before DNA extraction, blood samples from the prospective study were shipped at room temperature or frozen. Concerning this clone: Its specific antigen is unknown. Base-call qualities are not available, and no considerably larger clone is one nucleotide away.

From cysteine to phenylalanine, the CDR3 is 15 amino acids long. Only the CDR3 region is kept as DNA, spanning 45 bases read in frame from base 1. V and J are truncated by 6 bases and 0 bases respectively, leaving an intervening sequence of 12 bases. CDR1 is given as SEHNR and CDR2 as FQNEAQ, both from the germline V gene (reference sequence). The chain is encoded by TRBV7-9 joined to TRBJ2-1; TRBD2 is perhaps the D gene, given 5 matching bases. This TCR came from a man aged 40-49 years with acute COVID-19. Sample: PBMCs or T cells enriched from blood (not recorded which). CDR3 reads: CASSARGSSYNEQFF. In nucleotide form, the sequence is TGTGCCAGCAGTGCGAGAGGGAGCTCCTACAATGAGCAGTTCTTC.